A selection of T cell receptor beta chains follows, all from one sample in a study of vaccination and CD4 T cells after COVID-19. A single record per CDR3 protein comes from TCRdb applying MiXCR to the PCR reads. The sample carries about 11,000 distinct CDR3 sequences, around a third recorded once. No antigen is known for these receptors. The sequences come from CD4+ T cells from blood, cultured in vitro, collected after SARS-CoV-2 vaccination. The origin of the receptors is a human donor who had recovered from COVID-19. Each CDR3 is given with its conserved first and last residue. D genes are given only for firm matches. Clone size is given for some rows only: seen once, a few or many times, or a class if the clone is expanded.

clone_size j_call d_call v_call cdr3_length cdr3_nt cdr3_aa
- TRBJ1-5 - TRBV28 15 TGTGCCAGCAGTTCGCCCCGACAGCCGAGGCAGCCCCAGCATTTT CASSSPRQPRQPQHF
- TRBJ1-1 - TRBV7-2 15 TGTGCCAGCAGCTCAGCGCAGGCCCGGCGCACTGAAGCTTTCTTT CASSSAQARRTEAFF
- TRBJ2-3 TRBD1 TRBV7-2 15 TGTGCCAGCAGCTTAGTGGGACAGGCCACAGATACGCAGTATTTT CASSLVGQATDTQYF
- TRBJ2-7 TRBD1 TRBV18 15 TGTGCCAGCTCGGAAGGACAGGGGAGGTCCTACGAGCAGTACTTC CASSEGQGRSYEQYF
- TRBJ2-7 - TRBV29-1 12 TGCAGCGTTGGTACGGGTCTTTACGAGCAGTACTTC CSVGTGLYEQYF
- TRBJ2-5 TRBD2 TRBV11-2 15 TGTGCCAGCAGCCTAATTAGCGGGAGAGGGGGGACCCAGTACTTC CASSLISGRGGTQYF
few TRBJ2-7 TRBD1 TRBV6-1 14 TGTGCCAGCACCGACAGGGAGAGCTCCTACGAGCAGTACTTC CASTDRESSYEQYF
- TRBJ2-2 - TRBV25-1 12 TGTGCCAGCAGGGTTTTCACCGGGGAGCTGTTTTTT CASRVFTGELFF
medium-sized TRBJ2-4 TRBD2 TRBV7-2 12 TGTGCCAGCAGCTTAGCCGGGACTAGCCAGTACTTC CASSLAGTSQYF
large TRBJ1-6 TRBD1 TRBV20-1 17 TGCAGTGCTAGAGACGCCGGGACAGGGGCCTTAAATTCACCCCTCCACTTT CSARDAGTGALNSPLHF
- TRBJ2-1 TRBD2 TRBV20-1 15 TGCAGTGCCGTCGTTGGGGGGGGCTCCTACAATGAGCAGTTCTTC CSAVVGGGSYNEQFF
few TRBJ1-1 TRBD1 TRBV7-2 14 TGTGCCAGCAGCTCCCAGGGGGGAGACACTGAAGCTTTCTTT CASSSQGGDTEAFF
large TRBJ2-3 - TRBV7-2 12 TGTGCCAGCAGCCAGTACACAGATACGCAGTATTTT CASSQYTDTQYF
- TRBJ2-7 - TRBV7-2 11 TGTGCCAGCAGCTCGTACTACGAGCAGTACTTC CASSSYYEQYF
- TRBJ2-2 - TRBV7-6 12 TGTGCCAGCAGCCATTCTACCGGGGAGCTGTTTTTT CASSHSTGELFF
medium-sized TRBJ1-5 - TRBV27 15 TGTGCCAGCAGATATTCCGGGGCTAGCAATCAGCCCCAGCATTTT CASRYSGASNQPQHF
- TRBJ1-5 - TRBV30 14 TGTGCCTGGAGTGTACAAGGGGGTGGGCAGCCCCAGCATTTT CAWSVQGGGQPQHF
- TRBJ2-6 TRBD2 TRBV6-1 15 TGTGCCACCGCTAGCGGGAGTGGAGGGGCCAACGTCCTGACTTTC CATASGSGGANVLTF
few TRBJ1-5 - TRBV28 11 TGTGCCAGCAGTTTCTTGCGAGCCCAGCATTTT CASSFLRAQHF
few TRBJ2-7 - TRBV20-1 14 TGCAGTGCGCCACCGGGACACATATCCTACGAGCAGTACTTC CSAPPGHISYEQYF
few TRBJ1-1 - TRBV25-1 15 TGTGCCAGCAGTGAATGGAGTATCAGGGGCACTGAAGCTTTCTTT CASSEWSIRGTEAFF
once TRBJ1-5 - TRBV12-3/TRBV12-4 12 TGTGCCAGCAGTTCATTTTATCAGCCCCAGCATTTT CASSSFYQPQHF
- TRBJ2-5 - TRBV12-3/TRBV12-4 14 TGTGCCAGCAGTCTCCGACAGGGAGGGGAGACCCAGTACTTC CASSLRQGGETQYF
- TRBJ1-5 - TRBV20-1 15 TGCAGTGCTTACCGCGACAGTTATAGCAATCAGCCCCAGCATTTT CSAYRDSYSNQPQHF
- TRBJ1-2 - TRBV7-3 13 TGTGCCAGCAGCTTAGACAGCAACTATGGCTACACCTTC CASSLDSNYGYTF
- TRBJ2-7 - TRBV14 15 TGTGCCAGCAGCGCAGGGGCCACCTCCTCCTACGAGCAGTACTTC CASSAGATSSYEQYF
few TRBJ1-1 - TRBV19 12 TGTGCCAGTAGTACAACCCCTATGAAGGCTTTCTTT CASSTTPMKAFF
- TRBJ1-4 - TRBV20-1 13 TGCAGTGCTGCCAAGTATGCTTATGAAAAACTGTTTTTT CSAAKYAYEKLFF
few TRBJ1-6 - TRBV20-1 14 TGCAGTGCTAGGCCGACAGCAGCCAATTCACCCCTCCACTTT CSARPTAANSPLHF
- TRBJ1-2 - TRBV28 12 TGTGCCAGCATGATACAGGGTGTAGGCTACACCTTC CASMIQGVGYTF